This note documents a single T cell receptor beta chain sequence. CDR1 WNHNN and CDR2 SYGVQD come from the germline V gene (reference sequence). The CDR3 runs to 13 residues. Trimming took 6 bases from V and 4 from J; bases not matched to a gene: 5. These data come from a study of blood T cell repertoires in COVID-19. Study background: The study drew acute and convalescent COVID-19 samples from the United States, Italy and Spain. T cells, B-cell-depleted T cells, or PBMCs supplied cDNA or gDNA.

In the authors' workflow: For nucleated cells, counts were estimated from reference gene primer amplification. The table came from immunoSEQ multiplex PCR; TCRdb's copy has only in-frame clones and leaves some out. That table furnishes V, J and clone size, whereas the DNA furnished D and trimming. The data contain some 65,000 clones, around 88% of them singletons. The chain couples TRBV10-1 to TRBJ2-7; 8 bases are a match to TRBD2. The sample taken for sequencing was peripheral blood. The sequence was collected from a woman of 80 years or more with active COVID-19. CDR3 sequence (DNA): TGCGCCAGCAGGCGGGGGGCCGGGTACGAGCAGTACTTC. Protein: CASRRGAGYEQYF.